A selection of T cell receptor beta chains follows, all from one sample in a study of CD8 T cells in ankylosing spondylitis. TCRdb recomputed calls from the 5' RACE reads with MiXCR, one row per CDR3 protein. Of approximately 350,000 distinct CDR3 sequences detected, roughly 20% appear once; the ten largest clones hold around 13%. Sequencing used blood, either unsorted or a sorted T cell fraction (not recorded which). These receptors were taken from a male donor with ankylosing spondylitis or in good health (not recorded which). Each CDR3 is given with its conserved first and last residue. D genes are given only for firm matches. Clone size is shown for a subset of rows, as once, few, many or a class of expanded clone.

j_gene,d_gene,v_gene,abundance,CDR3nt,CDR3aa
TRBJ1-1,.,TRBV12-3/TRBV12-4,.,TGTGCCAGCAGTTTAGGGGCGGCTACTGAAGCTTTCTTT,CASSLGAATEAFF
TRBJ1-6,.,TRBV28,few,TGTGCCAGCAGCCCGCCCATGAATGGGCTGTCACCCCTCCACTTT,CASSPPMNGLSPLHF
TRBJ2-7,TRBD1,TRBV27,.,TGTGCCAGCAGTCCCCGGACAGGGGAATCTTACGAGCAGTACTTC,CASSPRTGESYEQYF
TRBJ2-3,TRBD2,TRBV7-6,.,TGTGCCAGCAGCATTAGACTAGCGGGGGGAGAAGATACGCAGTATTTT,CASSIRLAGGEDTQYF
TRBJ2-2,.,TRBV12-3/TRBV12-4,few,TGTGCCAGCAGTTTAGTGTCAGGTCCCGGGGAGCTGTTTTTT,CASSLVSGPGELFF
TRBJ1-1,TRBD1,TRBV12-3/TRBV12-4,few,TGTGCCAGCAGTTTCAAGGAGACTCAGGGGGTAAAAGCTTTCTTT,CASSFKETQGVKAFF
TRBJ2-5,.,TRBV11-2,once,TGTGCCAGCAGCTTTAGCGCAGGGGAATGGGAGACCCAGTACTTC,CASSFSAGEWETQYF
TRBJ2-1,.,TRBV7-9,.,TGTGCCAGCAGCTTACCCCAACACAGCAGCTCCTACAATGAGCAGTTCTTC,CASSLPQHSSSYNEQFF
TRBJ2-1,.,TRBV4-2,.,TGTGCCAGCAGCCAAGCGCCTGGTAGCTCCTACAATGAGCAGTTCTTC,CASSQAPGSSYNEQFF
TRBJ2-5,.,TRBV4-1,few,TGCGCCAGCAGCCAAGGAGATGGGGCGCAGGGGGAGACCCAGTACTTC,CASSQGDGAQGETQYF
TRBJ2-3,TRBD2,TRBV10-2,.,TGCGCCAGCAGAATAGCGGGGAGCACAGATACGCAGTATTTT,CASRIAGSTDTQYF
TRBJ1-5,.,TRBV12-3/TRBV12-4,few,TGTGCCAGCAGTCCCCCCTCTTGGGAAGAGCCCCAGCATTTT,CASSPPSWEEPQHF
TRBJ2-3,.,TRBV11-2,few,TGTGCCAGCAGCTTAGAGTACGGCGGCGGGGATCCGCAGTATTTT,CASSLEYGGGDPQYF
TRBJ2-7,.,TRBV7-8,.,TGTGCCAGCAGCTTAGCTGACGAGCAGTACTTC,CASSLADEQYF
TRBJ2-5,.,TRBV7-9,.,TGTGCCAGCAGCCCCAGACAGTCCCGACAAGAGACCCAGTACTTC,CASSPRQSRQETQYF
TRBJ1-4,TRBD1,TRBV7-3,.,TGTGCCAGCAGCGCGACAGGGTTGGCTAATGAAAAACTGTTTTTT,CASSATGLANEKLFF
TRBJ2-2,.,TRBV3-1,.,TGTGCCAGCAGCCAAGACGCCGGGGCTCCCACCGGGGAGCTGTTTTTT,CASSQDAGAPTGELFF
TRBJ2-1,TRBD2,TRBV12-3/TRBV12-4,few,TGTGCCAGCTCCCCCGGGACTAGCTTTCATGAGCAGTTCTTC,CASSPGTSFHEQFF
TRBJ2-5,.,TRBV20-1,.,TGCAGTGCTACCACAAACCCTAGTTTTGGGTGGGAGACCCAGTACTTC,CSATTNPSFGWETQYF
TRBJ1-4,TRBD1,TRBV7-9,.,TGTGCCAGCAGCTTCGGCAGGGGGGATGAAAAACTGTTTTTT,CASSFGRGDEKLFF
TRBJ2-5,.,TRBV5-5,.,TGTGCCAGCAGCTTGGCTTATAGCCGGGTTGAGGAGACCCAGTACTTC,CASSLAYSRVEETQYF
TRBJ2-7,.,TRBV28,few,TGTGCCAGCAGTGGACGTGGGTACCGCGGCTACGAGCAGTACTTC,CASSGRGYRGYEQYF
TRBJ2-5,TRBD2,TRBV3-1,few,TGTGCCAGCAGCCTCCCGGTTGGGGGGGTAGAGGAGACCCAGTACTTC,CASSLPVGGVEETQYF
TRBJ1-3,.,TRBV4-1,few,TGCGCCAGCAGCCAAGAAACAGGGCTAGGAAACACCATATATTTT,CASSQETGLGNTIYF
TRBJ2-3,.,TRBV4-2,.,TGTGCCAGCAGCCCCGCCGGGGCAGATACGCAGTATTTT,CASSPAGADTQYF
TRBJ2-7,TRBD1,TRBV2,.,TGTGCCAGCAGTGAAGGCGGGACAGGGTGGCACGAGCAGTACTTC,CASSEGGTGWHEQYF
TRBJ2-3,.,TRBV11-2,few,TGTGCCAGCAGCTTAGAGTTGGGCCTTCTGGGCACAGATACGCAGTATTTT,CASSLELGLLGTDTQYF
TRBJ2-3,TRBD2,TRBV12-3/TRBV12-4,.,TGTGCCAGCAGTTCCGGGACTAGCGGAACTAGCACAGATACGCAGTATTTT,CASSSGTSGTSTDTQYF
TRBJ2-2,TRBD2,TRBV12-3/TRBV12-4,.,TGTGCCAGCAGTTCGGACACTAGCGGACAGAACACCGGGGAGCTGTTTTTT,CASSSDTSGQNTGELFF
TRBJ2-1,.,TRBV6-1,.,TGTGCCAGCAGCCTCTTGGCGGTCTCCTACAATGAGCAGTTCTTC,CASSLLAVSYNEQFF
TRBJ2-4,TRBD1,TRBV7-9,few,TGTGCCAGCAGCTTAGGGCAGGGGGCGGCCAACAACATTCAGTACTTC,CASSLGQGAANNIQYF
TRBJ2-7,.,TRBV2,.,TGTGCCACTTCCCTCGACTACGAGCAGTACTTC,CATSLDYEQYF
TRBJ2-3,.,TRBV20-1,few,TGCAGTGCTAGAGAAGTCGAGACGGGCACAGATACGCAGTATTTT,CSAREVETGTDTQYF
TRBJ2-2,.,TRBV7-7,.,TGTGCCAGCAGCTTGTACGGCCGGGGCACCGGGGAGCTGTTTTTT,CASSLYGRGTGELFF
TRBJ2-1,.,TRBV12-3/TRBV12-4,.,TGTGCCAGCAGTTTGTCTTGGAGGGGGGCCGTGGACAATGAGCAGTTCTTC,CASSLSWRGAVDNEQFF
TRBJ2-7,.,TRBV6-1,few,TGTGCCAGCAGTGAAGACACCTACGAGCAGTACTTC,CASSEDTYEQYF
TRBJ2-7,TRBD2,TRBV7-9,few,TGTGCCAGCAGCTTAGTAGGTAGCGGGGGGGCCTACGAGCAGTACTTC,CASSLVGSGGAYEQYF
TRBJ2-2,TRBD1,TRBV6-1,few,TGTGCCAGCAGTGAAGTACAGGGGTTTGCCGGGGAGCTGTTTTTT,CASSEVQGFAGELFF
TRBJ2-3,.,TRBV19,.,TGTGCCAGTAGCCACGACCCGGATACGCAGTATTTT,CASSHDPDTQYF
TRBJ2-3,.,TRBV2,.,TGTGCCAGCAGACTCCCCGCGGATACGCAGTATTTT,CASRLPADTQYF
TRBJ2-7,TRBD1,TRBV3-1,.,TGTGCCAGCAGCCAAGGACAGGGGGCCGAGCAGTACTTC,CASSQGQGAEQYF
TRBJ1-4,TRBD1,TRBV27,.,TGTGCCAGCAGTTTAATGGGACAGGGCTTTGAAAAACTGTTTTTT,CASSLMGQGFEKLFF
TRBJ2-7,.,TRBV6-5,.,TGTGCCAGCAGTTACTCCCCAGGGGGGTCTAGGGAGCAGTACTTC,CASSYSPGGSREQYF
TRBJ1-2,.,TRBV29-1,.,TGCAGCGTTGAAGCCGAGCATCCTAACTATGGCTACACCTTC,CSVEAEHPNYGYTF